A single sample gave rise to the 26 T cell receptor beta chains below, sequenced in a study of blood T cells in healthy people across ages. A second roughly 6 to 11 cycle PCR used barcoded and J-beta primers. Using its own MiXCR run on the 5' RACE reads, TCRdb lists one record per CDR3 protein. The sample shows about 730,000 distinct CDR3 sequences, roughly 43% of them seen only once. The sample was blood. These receptors were taken from a woman aged 55-75 years in good health.

This clonotype was detected a few times. One end of the junction is discordant with germline, which a read error may explain. The chain carries TRBV20-1 and TRBJ2-1; TRBD1 matches 10 bases. This CDR3 has 14 residues. Germline lookup yields CDR1 DFQATT and CDR2 SNEGSKA (reference sequence). The DNA for the CDR3 is TGCAGTGCGAGAGGACAGGGGGTGGCGGGAATCGAGTTCTTC. This encodes CSARGQGVAGIEFF.

This chain connects TRBV4-3 to TRBJ2-7; no definite D call. The ends were cut back, 0 bases at V and 5 bases at J, with 14 bases in the middle. The CDR3 extends over 15 amino acids. The germline V gene encodes CDR1 LGHNA and CDR2 YSLEER. The CDR3 nucleotides read TGCGCCAGCAGCCAAGATTCTGGCAGAACCGACGAGCAGTACTTC. Translated: CASSQDSGRTDEQYF.

The table lists this clonotype with a count of one. The CDR3 spells CASSYGQISYRGETQYF. The CDR3 bases are TGTGCCAGCAGCTACGGACAGATCTCGTATCGTGGGGAGACCCAGTACTTC. V usage is TRBV7-8 and J usage is TRBJ2-4; TRBD1 is a possible D gene (6 bases). The end of the DNA fits TRBJ2-5 better, so the J call may be wrong. The germline V gene encodes CDR1 SGHVS and CDR2 FQNEAQ. The CDR3 sequence is 17 residues long.

Many counts were recorded for this clonotype. The chain uses TRBV7-9 and TRBJ1-1; D remains unclear. Trimming pared 3 bases from V and 0 bases from J, leaving 8 bases between. Germline V gene data show CDR1 as SEHNR and CDR2 as FQNEAQ (reference sequence). The CDR3 covers 14 residues. The CDR3 reads CASSFSFLNTEAFF. The DNA of the CDR3 is TGTGCCAGCAGCTTCAGCTTCCTGAACACTGAAGCTTTCTTT.

The J gene is TRBJ2-3, the V gene TRBV5-1; possibly TRBD1 or TRBD2 for D (5 bases each). This CDR3 region has 16 residues. Germline-derived CDR1 and CDR2 are SGHRS and YFSETQ. The V gene lost 4 bases and the J gene lost 4 bases, with 19 bases spanning the gap. The CDR3 sequence: CASSGQLVMGADTQYF. CDR3 nucleotide sequence: TGCGCCAGCAGCGGCCAACTGGTCATGGGGGCAGATACGCAGTATTTT.

This chain links TRBV7-3 with TRBJ1-1; TRBD1 matches 7 bases. J gave up 2 bases and V 4 bases, and 7 bases lay outside the gene matches. CDR3 length equals 15 residues. The germline V gene has CDR1 SGHTA and CDR2 FQGTGA. The CDR3 bases are TGTGCCAGCAGCTCTCAGGGGGGTAGTAACACTGAAGCTTTCTTT. This sequence encodes CASSSQGGSNTEAFF.

There are a few counts of this clonotype. This rearrangement joins TRBV7-9 to TRBJ2-1, with 9 bases that match TRBD2. CDR1 is SEHNR, CDR2 FQNEAQ, per germline (reference sequence). The CDR3 sequence is 18 residues long. The trim removed 1 base at V and 7 bases at J, leaving 14 bases unmatched. Here the CDR3 reads CASSLGSSIAGGENEQFF. DNA for the CDR3: TGTGCCAGCAGCTTAGGGTCTTCAATCGCGGGAGGGGAAAATGAGCAGTTCTTC.

The V call is TRBV15, the J call TRBJ2-2; D unclear. This CDR3 region has 15 residues. CDR1 is LNHNV, CDR2 YYDKDF, per germline (reference sequence). V was cut by 0 bases and J by 0 bases, with 5 bases left in between. CDR3 protein: CATSRDTSNTGELFF. CDR3 sequence (DNA): TGTGCCACCAGCAGAGATACCTCGAACACCGGGGAGCTGTTTTTT.

This clonotype was recorded a few times. The gene calls are TRBV10-1 and TRBJ2-3, with D perhaps given as TRBD1 or TRBD2 (6 bases each). CDR1 is WNHNN, CDR2 SYGVQD, per germline (reference sequence). Trimming shortened V by 0 bases and J by 6 bases, and 25 bases separated the two germline ends. This CDR3 has 19 residues. The DNA for the CDR3 is TGCGCCAGCAGTGAGTCGATCCTTACCTCGGGGGCCCAGGGCGATACGCAGTATTTT. This encodes CASSESILTSGAQGDTQYF.

To note about this clonotype: A read error may be the cause here, since a much bigger clone is one base away. The rearrangement uses TRBV4-3 and TRBJ2-7, with D possibly TRBD2 on 5 matching bases. Trimming cost V 0 bases and J 7 bases, with 19 bases left between them. Germline values: CDR1 LGHNA, CDR2 YSLEER. The CDR3 spans 16 residues. The CDR3 DNA is TGCGCCAGCAGCCAAGAGGGAACTAGTGGCTACAATGAGCAGTACTTC. Its protein is CASSQEGTSGYNEQYF.

This chain links TRBV4-3 with TRBJ2-5; a possible D gene is TRBD2 (7 bases). The V and J ends lost 8 bases and 11 bases respectively, with 27 bases between them. This CDR3 is built from 15 residues. CDR1 is LGHNA and CDR2 is YSLEER in the germline V gene. This CDR3 reads CASGPIGGGLNEQYF. DNA for the CDR3: TGCGCCAGCGGACCCATAGGGGGGGGTCTCAATGAGCAGTACTTC.

The chain joins TRBV9 to TRBJ2-1; D is unresolved. V was shortened by 4 bases and J by 9 bases, with 14 bases between the two germline ends. The CDR3 is 13 residues long. Germline V gene data show CDR1 as SGDLS and CDR2 as YYNGEE. This CDR3 is CASSSGVAGEQFF. CDR3 DNA sequence: TGTGCCAGCAGCTCCGGAGTAGCCGGTGAGCAGTTCTTC.

The V and J genes are TRBV27 and TRBJ2-5, with a tentative D call TRBD2 (6 bases). CDR1 MNHEY and CDR2 SMNVEV come from the germline V gene (reference sequence). CDR3 length equals 14 residues. V was pared by 4 bases and J by 0 bases, with 9 bases between. In nucleotides, the CDR3 is TGTGCCAGCAGTTCTGGGGGGTACCAAGAGACCCAGTACTTC. This codes for CASSSGGYQETQYF.

This clonotype was picked up many times. The genes are TRBV7-2 and TRBJ2-5; the D is unclear. The CDR3 runs to 11 residues. Trimming shortened V by 6 bases and J by 5 bases, and 7 bases separated the two germline ends. CDR1 is SGHTA and CDR2 is FQGNSA in the germline V gene. DNA of the CDR3: TGTGCCAGCAGAGAATGGGAGACCCAGTACTTC. Amino acids: CASREWETQYF.

The chain combines TRBV25-1 with TRBJ2-1, with D maybe TRBD2 (6 bases). Germline lookup yields CDR1 MGHDK and CDR2 SYGVNS. V was clipped by 2 bases and J by 10 bases, with 18 bases between them. There are 15 residues in the CDR3. CDR3 loop: CASSEMGGTGFEQFF. The CDR3 DNA reads as TGTGCCAGCAGTGAAATGGGCGGGACGGGGTTCGAGCAGTTCTTC.

Regarding this clonotype: A single base separates this from a much larger clone, so it may be a read error. The V gene is TRBV4-3, the J gene TRBJ2-7; D is possibly TRBD1 (6 bases). Near its end, the DNA agrees better with TRBJ2-4, so the J call may be wrong. The V gene's germline CDR1 is LGHNA and CDR2 YSLEER. The CDR3 is 14 amino acids. The CDR3 is CASSQGTVQNIQYF. The CDR3 DNA reads as TGCGCCAGCAGCCAAGGGACAGTCCAAAACATTCAGTACTTC.

To note about this clonotype: Since a much larger clone is just one base distant, this may be a read error. The chain recombines TRBV29-1 with TRBJ1-2; tentatively, D is TRBD1 (5 bases). The CDR3 is made up of 13 amino acids. Germline values: CDR1 SQVTM, CDR2 ANQGSEA. V was trimmed by 6 bases and J by 4 bases, leaving 15 bases between them. The DNA of the CDR3 is TGCAGCGTCCGGGGCGGCCATTTCTATGGCTACACCTTC. The encoded protein is CSVRGGHFYGYTF. The full variable domain, with the rest looked up from reference TRBV29-1 and TRBJ1-2, is SAVISQKPSRDICQRGTSLTIQCQVDSQVTMMFWYRQQPGQSLTLIATANQGSEATYESGFVIDKFPISRPNLTFSTLTVSNMSPEDSSIYLCSVRGGHFYGYTFGSGTRLTVV.

This chain connects TRBV7-9 to TRBJ2-1, with D perhaps TRBD1 (7 bases). This CDR3 spans 15 amino acids. CDR1 SEHNR and CDR2 FQNEAQ come from the germline V gene (reference sequence). V was trimmed by 6 bases and J by 10 bases, leaving 22 bases between them. CDR3: CASSFGLQGSKEQFF. DNA for the CDR3: TGTGCCAGCAGTTTTGGACTACAGGGGTCGAAAGAGCAGTTCTTC.

This chain connects TRBV5-1 to TRBJ2-7, with D tentatively TRBD1 or TRBD2 (5 bases each). Between the trimmed V and J ends, which lost 0 bases and 1 base, there was a span of 11 bases. In germline, CDR1 is SGHRS, CDR2 YFSETQ. CDR3 size: 15 residues. The CDR3 DNA reads TGCGCCAGCAGCTTGGGGGGGACCAATTCCTACGAGCAGTACTTC. Amino acid sequence: CASSLGGTNSYEQYF.

CDR3 in amino acids: CASSSHSSGANVLTF. CDR3 sequence (DNA): TGTGCCAGCAGTTCTCACAGCTCTGGGGCCAACGTCCTGACTTTC. The rearrangement links TRBV28 to TRBJ2-6; D unclear. Germline assignment: CDR1 MDHEN and CDR2 SYDVKM. CDR3 length: 15 residues. Deletions cut 4 bases from V and 0 bases from J, with 7 bases between.

The chain links TRBV5-1 to TRBJ1-3; 7 bases line up with TRBD1. The CDR3 runs 15 residues. Germline V lookup: CDR1 SGHRS, CDR2 YFSETQ. The ends lost 4 bases at V and 0 bases at J; junction bases unmatched: 4. This CDR3 reads CASSADRTSGNTIYF. CDR3 sequence (DNA): TGCGCCAGCAGCGCGGACAGGACCTCTGGAAACACCATATATTTT.

V usage is TRBV20-1 and J usage is TRBJ1-2, with 8 positions matching TRBD1. CDR1 and CDR2 (germline): DFQATT, SNEGSKA (reference sequence). This CDR3 has 14 residues. V trimming: 5 bases; J trimming: 2 bases; junction bases outside the gene matches: 7. For the CDR3, the DNA is TGCAGTGCTCTCCCAGGGGGCAGGAACTATGGCTACACCTTC. This gives the protein CSALPGGRNYGYTF.

The V and J genes are TRBV9 and TRBJ2-1, with no clear D. Germline loops: CDR1 SGDLS, CDR2 YYNGEE. Trimming pared 3 bases from V and 8 bases from J, leaving 9 bases between. CDR3 length equals 12 residues. CDR3 coding DNA: TGTGCCAGCAGCGCTCGCTCCGATGAGCAGTTCTTC. Translation: CASSARSDEQFF.

The V and J genes are TRBV7-2 and TRBJ2-5; perhaps TRBD2 as D (6 bases). This CDR3 comprises 13 residues. The V gene's germline CDR1 is SGHTA and CDR2 FQGNSA. V lost 6 bases and J 3 bases, leaving 11 bases between the germline ends. The CDR3 bases are TGTGCCAGCAGGGGGGGACTTGAAGAGACCCAGTACTTC. Its translation: CASRGGLEETQYF.

This clonotype was recorded a few times. V is TRBV20-1 and J is TRBJ2-7; no definite D call. The germline CDR1 and CDR2 sequences are DFQATT and SNEGSKA (reference sequence). The CDR3 has 11 residues. The CDR3: CSLLGNYEQYF. The CDR3 coding sequence is TGCAGCCTCTTAGGGAACTACGAGCAGTACTTC.

The table lists this clonotype with a count of one. A much bigger clone sits one base away, suggesting this may be a read error. The gene calls are TRBV5-5 and TRBJ2-1; D possibly uses TRBD1 or TRBD2 (6 bases each). This CDR3 is 13 amino acids long. Germline V gives CDR1 SGHKS, CDR2 YYEKEE (reference sequence). The CDR3 region has the DNA TGTGCCAGCAGTCCGGCGGGACACAATGGGCAGTTCTTC. This translates into CASSPAGHNGQFF. Drawing the rest from reference TRBV5-5 and TRBJ2-1, the complete variable domain is DAGVTQSPTHLIKTRGQQVTLRCSPISGHKSVSWYQQVLGQGPQFIFQYYEKEERGRGNFPDRFSARQFPNYSSELNVNALLLGDSALYLCASSPAGHNGQFFGPGTRLTVL.